What follows are 22 T cell receptor beta chains derived from one specimen sequenced in a study of cytomegalovirus exposure and HLA in healthy donors. Method: immunoSEQ multiplex PCR; TCRdb's copy keeps in-frame clones and lacks some. The table records 120,000 or so clones, about 89% of them present only once. The sequencing sample was made of PBMCs. Source of these receptors: a woman under 30 in good health and CMV-seronegative.

This clone was seen only a few times. This rearrangement joins TRBV30 to TRBJ2-1; 9 bases fit TRBD2. The trim removed 8 bases at V and 7 bases at J, leaving 15 bases unmatched. Germline V lookup: CDR1 GTSNPN, CDR2 SVGIG (reference sequence). The CDR3 contains 15 residues. The CDR3 DNA sequence: TGTGCCCGAGTGGGTGAGGGCGGGAGGGCGAATGAGCAGTTCTTC. It yields the protein CARVGEGGRANEQFF.

V usage is TRBV11-3 and J usage is TRBJ1-1; 8 positions agree with TRBD1. In germline, CDR1 is SGHNT, CDR2 YENEEA. The CDR3 is 16 amino acids. V shed 4 bases and J 5 bases; nucleotides not matched to a gene: 12. The CDR3 coding sequence is TGTGCCAGCAGCTCCAGGGGGCAGGCCGGGGGGACTGAAGCTTTCTTT. It translates to CASSSRGQAGGTEAFF.

This rearrangement joins TRBV9 to TRBJ1-4, with D possibly matching TRBD1 (5 bases). The V and J ends lost 0 bases and 0 bases respectively, with 6 bases between them. Germline V gives CDR1 SGDLS, CDR2 YYNGEE. The length of the CDR3 is 15 residues. The CDR3 reads CASSVGGSTNEKLFF. CDR3 bases: TGTGCCAGCAGCGTAGGGGGCTCAACTAATGAAAAACTGTTTTTT.

This chain joins TRBV10-1 and TRBJ2-2; tentatively, D is TRBD2 (5 bases). V shed 8 bases and J shed 2 bases, with 12 bases lying between them. Germline CDR1 reads WNHNN; CDR2 reads SYGVQD (reference sequence). The CDR3 covers 14 residues. The CDR3 DNA follows: TGCGCCAGCGGAACCGGGATTAACACCGGGGAGCTGTTTTTT. Translation gives CASGTGINTGELFF.

This chain uses TRBV5-6 with TRBJ2-3; weak D call: TRBD2 (6 bases). The V and J ends lost 5 bases and 5 bases respectively, with 21 bases between them. CDR3 length: 16 amino acids. Germline V lookup: CDR1 SGHDT, CDR2 YYEEEE. CDR3 region: CASSLNLGGPGDTQYF. CDR3 coding DNA: TGTGCCAGCAGTCTTAACCTCGGAGGGCCGGGAGATACGCAGTATTTT.

The chain carries TRBV11-2 and TRBJ1-1, with D possibly being TRBD1 (5 bases). Trimming cost V 3 bases and J 1 base, with 15 bases left between them. CDR1 is SGHAT, CDR2 FQNNGV, per germline. The CDR3 is 16 amino acids. This CDR3 is CASSFDTGVWNTEAFF. The CDR3 DNA follows: TGTGCCAGCAGCTTCGACACAGGAGTGTGGAACACTGAAGCTTTCTTT. The full variable domain, completed using reference TRBV11-2 and TRBJ1-1, is EAGVAQSPRYKIIEKRQSVAFWCNPISGHATLYWYQQILGQGPKLLIQFQNNGVVDDSQLPKDRFSAERLKGVDSTLKIQPAKLEDSAVYLCASSFDTGVWNTEAFFGQGTRLTVV.

The gene calls are TRBV30 and TRBJ2-7, with 15 bases fitting TRBD2. Looked up from germline, CDR1 is GTSNPN and CDR2 is SVGIG (reference sequence). The trim removed 5 bases at V and 2 bases at J, leaving 4 bases unmatched. The CDR3 sequence is 15 residues long. The CDR3 here is CAWGLAGGGAYEQYF. CDR3 nucleotides: TGTGCCTGGGGACTAGCGGGAGGGGGGGCCTACGAGCAGTACTTC.

This rearrangement joins TRBV12-5 to TRBJ2-7, with D uncertain. This CDR3 comprises 13 residues. CDR1 is LGHNT, CDR2 FRNRAP, per germline. Trimming stripped 0 bases from V and 3 bases from J, with 6 bases between. The CDR3 loop reads CASGLVSGYEQYF. The CDR3 region has the DNA TGTGCTAGTGGTTTGGTATCAGGCTACGAGCAGTACTTC.

This chain connects TRBV6-6 to TRBJ2-7; 8 nucleotides match TRBD1. The CDR3 covers 13 residues. Germline CDR1 MNHNY, CDR2 SVGAGI (reference sequence). V lost 1 base, J lost 6 bases, and 2 bases stayed unmatched. CDR3 residues: CASSYYDRGEQYF. Here the CDR3 DNA reads TGTGCCAGCAGTTACTACGACAGGGGCGAGCAGTACTTC.

This rearrangement joins TRBV29-1 to TRBJ2-7; 11 nucleotides agree with TRBD1. Germline CDR1 and CDR2: SQVTM and ANQGSEA. The CDR3 has 15 amino acids. The V gene end was trimmed by 4 bases and the J gene end by 3 bases; junction bases not matched to a gene: 8. CDR3 nucleotide sequence: TGCAGCGTTGCCCACCGGGACAGGGGGTACTACGAGCAGTACTTC. Translating gives CSVAHRDRGYYEQYF.

This chain joins TRBV28 and TRBJ1-5; 7 nucleotides line up with TRBD1. The junction had 4 bases not matched to a gene; V was cut back by 2 bases and J by 3 bases. CDR1 is MDHEN, CDR2 SYDVKM, per germline. The CDR3 totals 15 residues. The CDR3 loop is CASSLMTGYNQPQHF. In DNA form, the CDR3 reads TGTGCCAGCAGTTTAATGACAGGGTACAATCAGCCCCAGCATTTT.

The chain is built from TRBV27 and TRBJ2-1; TRBD2 matches 13 bases. CDR3 size: 21 residues. Germline-derived CDR1 and CDR2 are MNHEY and SMNVEV (reference sequence). J lost 8 bases, V lost 3 bases, and 22 bases had no gene match. The CDR3 sequence is CASSFLSLISYGTSGKDEQFF. DNA of the CDR3: TGTGCCAGCAGTTTCCTGTCTCTGATTTCCTACGGGACTAGCGGGAAGGATGAGCAGTTCTTC.

The rearrangement joins TRBV7-8 to TRBJ2-7, with TRBD2 matching 8 bases. The germline CDR1 and CDR2 sequences are SGHVS and FQNEAQ. Germline trimming cut 0 bases from V and 0 bases from J; bases unmatched to any gene: 10. This CDR3 comprises 18 residues. The CDR3 sequence is CASSLAPWIAGFSYEQYF. The CDR3 region has the DNA TGTGCCAGCAGCTTAGCGCCCTGGATAGCGGGATTCTCCTACGAGCAGTACTTC.

The chain couples TRBV15 to TRBJ2-3; weak D call: TRBD2 (5 bases). Germline-derived CDR1 and CDR2 are LNHNV and YYDKDF (reference sequence). The V gene lost 3 bases and the J gene lost 5 bases, with 15 bases spanning the gap. The CDR3 totals 15 residues. DNA of the CDR3: TGTGCCACCAGCAGGGGCTTGGGAGTAGGAGATACGCAGTATTTT. Amino acid sequence: CATSRGLGVGDTQYF.

This sequence joins TRBV11-3 and TRBJ2-1, with 7 nucleotides matching TRBD2. The CDR3 is 14 residues long. J gave up 0 bases and V 8 bases, and 4 bases lay outside the gene matches. CDR1 is SGHNT and CDR2 is YENEEA in the germline V gene. This chain's CDR3 is CASAREISYNEQFF. CDR3 sequence (DNA): TGTGCCAGCGCGCGGGAGATCTCCTACAATGAGCAGTTCTTC.

The V and J genes are TRBV11-2 and TRBJ2-7, with 7 bases identical to TRBD1. V gave up 4 bases and J gave up 5 bases; unmatched junction bases: 5. The CDR3 totals 13 residues. CDR1 and CDR2 (germline): SGHAT, FQNNGV. The CDR3: CASSSTGVHEQYF. The CDR3 nucleotides are TGTGCCAGCAGCTCCACAGGGGTCCACGAGCAGTACTTC.

This chain joins TRBV19 and TRBJ2-7, with a possible D match to TRBD1 (5 bases). The CDR3 length is 12 residues. CDR1 is LNHDA, CDR2 SQIVND, per germline (reference sequence). Trimming took off 4 bases at V and 4 bases at J, with 8 bases between the two ends. CDR3 sequence reads: CASSKQEYEQYF. The CDR3, as DNA: TGTGCCAGTAGTAAACAGGAATACGAGCAGTACTTC.

The chain recombines TRBV11-3 with TRBJ2-7, with TRBD2 identical over 9 bases. This CDR3 region has 14 residues. The germline gives CDR1 SGHNT, CDR2 YENEEA. J was trimmed by 6 bases and V by 3 bases; bases with no gene match: 6. This CDR3 is CASSLYAGGPEQYF. The CDR3, as DNA: TGTGCCAGCAGCTTGTACGCGGGAGGGCCCGAGCAGTACTTC. The variable domain in full, completed from reference TRBV11-3 and TRBJ2-7, reads EAGVVQSPRYKIIEKKQPVAFWCNPISGHNTLYWYLQNLGQGPELLIRYENEEAVDDSQLPKDRFSAERLKGVDSTLKIQPAELGDSAVYLCASSLYAGGPEQYFGPGTRLTVT.

This rearrangement joins TRBV10-2 to TRBJ2-5, with TRBD1 matching over 7 bases. Germline values: CDR1 WSHSY, CDR2 SAAADI. Losses at the gene ends were 3 bases for V and 3 bases for J; bases not matched to a gene: 1. The CDR3 runs to 13 residues. CDR3 nucleotides: TGCGCCAGCAGTGAACAGGGGAAAGAGACCCAGTACTTC. As protein: CASSEQGKETQYF.

The rearrangement joins TRBV6-5 to TRBJ2-2, with 9 bases fitting TRBD2. CDR1 is MNHEY, CDR2 SVGAGI, per germline. With 6 bases clipped from V and 0 bases from J, the junction kept 2 bases outside the gene matches. The CDR3 is made up of 15 amino acids. CDR3 amino acids: CASRSSGTNTGELFF. The CDR3 DNA is TGTGCCAGCAGGTCTAGCGGGACGAACACCGGGGAGCTGTTTTTT.

V usage is TRBV5-4 and J usage is TRBJ2-1, with 10 bases matching TRBD1. This CDR3 is 12 amino acids long. Losses at the gene ends were 4 bases for V and 9 bases for J; bases not matched to a gene: 1. Germline V CDR1 and CDR2: SGHNT, YYREEE (reference sequence). CDR3 sequence reads: CASSRQGAEQFF. CDR3 sequence (DNA): TGTGCCAGCAGCCGACAGGGGGCTGAGCAGTTCTTC.

The rearrangement links TRBV29-1 to TRBJ1-5; D may be TRBD1 (6 bases). CDR1 and CDR2 from the germline V gene are SQVTM and ANQGSEA. The CDR3 consists of 13 residues. DNA for the CDR3: TGCAGGGACGCCACAGGGATGGATCAGCCCCAGCATTTT. Translated: CRDATGMDQPQHF.